One sample yielded the 20 T cell receptor beta chains listed below, sequenced in a study of blood T cell repertoires in COVID-19. Some clones are missing from TCRdb's copy, which holds only in-frame ones; the method was immunoSEQ multiplex PCR. The table lists about 320,000 clones, around 84% of them singletons. The sequenced sample was PBMCs or T cells enriched from blood (not recorded which). The source is a woman aged 30 to 39 who had been exposed to COVID-19.

Details on this clone: One end of the junction is discordant with germline, which a read error may explain. Distinct nucleotide sequences in the sample also encode this CDR3. The chain couples TRBV30 to TRBJ1-2, with a tentative D call TRBD1 (6 bases). This CDR3 contains 13 residues. Germline V CDR1 and CDR2: GTSNPN, SVGIG (reference sequence). CDR3 amino acids: CAWSTGNLYGYTF. CDR3 nucleotides: TGCGCCTGGAGTACAGGGAACCTCTATGGCTACACCTTC.

The table lists this clone with a count of one. This rearrangement joins TRBV15 to TRBJ2-1, with 7 bases aligning to TRBD2. Germline CDR1 LNHNV, CDR2 YYDKDF (reference sequence). Trimming took 0 bases from V and 4 from J; bases not matched to a gene: 6. The CDR3 runs 16 residues. This CDR3 is CATSRDVGAGYNEQFF. The CDR3 DNA reads as TGTGCCACCAGCAGAGATGTAGGAGCGGGATACAATGAGCAGTTCTTC.

The CDR3 sequence: CASIHLGGGQPQHF. The CDR3 DNA follows: TGTGCCAGCATCCACCTGGGGGGGGGTCAGCCCCAGCATTTT. This chain links TRBV28 with TRBJ1-5; maybe TRBD1 (5 bases). The CDR3 is 14 amino acids. CDR1 and CDR2 (germline): MDHEN, SYDVKM. V lost 7 bases and J 6 bases, leaving 16 bases between the germline ends.

V and J are TRBV19 and TRBJ1-5; D is uncertain. V gave up 5 bases and J gave up 0 bases, with 14 bases separating them. Germline CDR1 LNHDA, CDR2 SQIVND (reference sequence). CDR3 length equals 16 residues. The CDR3 is CASSYREWYSNQPQHF. Here the CDR3 DNA reads TGTGCCAGTAGTTACCGGGAATGGTATAGCAATCAGCCCCAGCATTTT.

The chain carries TRBV6-2 or TRBV6-3 and TRBJ2-1; TRBD1 is a possible D gene (5 bases). The V end lost 5 bases, the J end lost 7 bases, and 15 bases lay between the germline ends. CDR3 length equals 14 residues. Germline CDR1 MNHEY, CDR2 SVGEGT. The CDR3 DNA follows: TGTGCCAGCAGTGTTTTCAGGGTTCGAAATGAGCAGTTCTTC. Translating gives CASSVFRVRNEQFF.

V gene TRBV7-8 combines with J gene TRBJ1-5, with D tentatively TRBD1 (5 bases). Per germline, CDR1 SGHVS and CDR2 FQNEAQ. V lost 2 bases, J lost 0 bases, and 8 bases lay in between. This CDR3 contains 15 residues. The CDR3 loop reads CASSLYRTSNQPQHF. Here the CDR3 DNA reads TGTGCCAGCAGCTTATACAGGACTAGCAATCAGCCCCAGCATTTT.

The J gene is TRBJ1-1, the V gene TRBV28; 9 positions agree with TRBD1. CDR1 and CDR2 (germline): MDHEN, SYDVKM. After removal of 5 bases from V and 3 bases from J, the junction contained 10 bases not matched to a gene. The CDR3 is 16 residues long. The CDR3 here is CASSPPGQGYDTEAFF. The CDR3 coding sequence is TGTGCCAGCAGTCCTCCGGGACAGGGTTATGACACTGAAGCTTTCTTT.

The J gene is TRBJ2-7, the V gene TRBV6-1; 7 nucleotides agree with TRBD2. Germline V gene data show CDR1 as MNHNS and CDR2 as SASEGT. The CDR3 has 16 amino acids. The V gene end was trimmed by 2 bases and the J gene end by 4 bases; junction bases not matched to a gene: 11. The CDR3 bases are TGTGCCAGCAGTGAATTCATGGCGGGGGAGGGGTACGAGCAGTACTTC. As protein: CASSEFMAGEGYEQYF.

The CDR3 protein is CASSRTTSPGETQYF. CDR3 nucleotide sequence: TGTGCCAGCAGCAGAACCACTAGCCCTGGGGAGACCCAGTACTTC. The J gene is TRBJ2-5, the V gene TRBV5-4; TRBD2 is a possible D gene (6 bases). This CDR3 spans 15 amino acids. Deletions cut 4 bases from V and 5 bases from J, with 18 bases between. Germline loops: CDR1 SGHNT, CDR2 YYREEE (reference sequence).

The genes are TRBV11-2 and TRBJ1-2, with 7 nucleotides matching TRBD1. The CDR3 consists of 16 residues. V dropped 4 bases and J dropped 4; count of bases not matched to a gene: 12. The V gene's germline CDR1 is SGHAT and CDR2 FQNNGV. The CDR3 DNA follows: TGTGCCAGCAGCTCCCGGACAGGCCATCTTACCTATGGCTACACCTTC. This gives the protein CASSSRTGHLTYGYTF. Filled out from reference TRBV11-2 and TRBJ1-2, the complete variable domain reads EAGVAQSPRYKIIEKRQSVAFWCNPISGHATLYWYQQILGQGPKLLIQFQNNGVVDDSQLPKDRFSAERLKGVDSTLKIQPAKLEDSAVYLCASSSRTGHLTYGYTFGSGTRLTVV.

CDR3 amino acids: CAISDPSRQGAADTQYF. As DNA, the CDR3 is TGTGCCATCAGTGACCCCTCGAGACAGGGGGCAGCAGATACGCAGTATTTT. The rearrangement uses TRBV10-3 and TRBJ2-3; TRBD1 agrees at 10 bases. Germline V lookup: CDR1 ENHRY, CDR2 SYGVKD. The CDR3 contains 17 residues. V was clipped by 3 bases and J by 4 bases; unmatched bases: 10.

CDR3 amino acids: CAISEGTQGAYEQYF. The CDR3 bases are TGTGCCATCAGTGAGGGAACCCAGGGGGCATACGAGCAGTACTTC. The chain links TRBV10-3 to TRBJ2-7; 8 nucleotides align to TRBD1. Germline V CDR1 and CDR2: ENHRY, SYGVKD. The V segment lost 2 bases and the J segment 4 bases; nucleotides outside the gene matches: 7. The CDR3 extends over 15 amino acids.

The chain joins TRBV5-5 to TRBJ2-1, with 10 bases lining up with TRBD1. The CDR3 has 17 residues. CDR1 is SGHKS and CDR2 is YYEKEE in the germline V gene (reference sequence). The junction had 15 bases not matched to a gene; V was cut back by 4 bases and J by 8 bases. The CDR3 DNA follows: TGTGCCAGCAGCGGTGGCGCGACAGGGGGCGACCGGGATGAGCAGTTCTTC. It encodes CASSGGATGGDRDEQFF. The variable domain in full, with the rest retrieved from reference TRBV5-5 and TRBJ2-1, is DAGVTQSPTHLIKTRGQQVTLRCSPISGHKSVSWYQQVLGQGPQFIFQYYEKEERGRGNFPDRFSARQFPNYSSELNVNALLLGDSALYLCASSGGATGGDRDEQFFGPGTRLTVL.

This clone has a handful of counts. V and J are TRBV9 and TRBJ1-2, with D hard to call. V was trimmed by 0 bases and J by 0 bases, leaving 9 bases between them. Germline CDR1 is SGDLS and CDR2 is YYNGEE. This CDR3 is 15 amino acids long. CDR3 DNA sequence: TGTGCCAGCAGCGTAGCGGAGTCCCCTAACTATGGCTACACCTTC. Translating it yields CASSVAESPNYGYTF.

The chain is built from TRBV30 and TRBJ1-1; no clear D. Germline loops: CDR1 GTSNPN, CDR2 SVGIG (reference sequence). Trimming left V 5 bases short and J 3 bases short, with 10 bases between. This CDR3 contains 12 residues. The CDR3 nucleotides read TGTGCCTGGGCAGGAAAGTACACTGAAGCTTTCTTT. This codes for CAWAGKYTEAFF.

The V gene is TRBV6-5, the J gene TRBJ2-1; 8 nucleotides match TRBD2. V shed 5 bases, J shed 4 bases, and the junction held 7 bases outside the gene matches. CDR1 is MNHEY, CDR2 SVGAGI, per germline. The CDR3 is made up of 15 amino acids. The CDR3 DNA reads TGTGCCAGCAGTCCGTTCCGGGGGGGTTACAATGAGCAGTTCTTC. Translating gives CASSPFRGGYNEQFF.

This chain uses TRBV24-1 with TRBJ2-1; D gene uncertain. Between the trimmed V and J ends, which lost 5 bases and 9 bases, there was a span of 13 bases. The CDR3 has 13 amino acids. Germline V gives CDR1 KGHDR, CDR2 SFDVKD. The CDR3 DNA sequence: TGTGCCACCAGTGGGGCCGACCTTGGTGAGCAGTTCTTC. The encoded protein is CATSGADLGEQFF.

J is TRBJ2-3 and V is TRBV27; 8 bases agree with TRBD2. After removal of 6 bases from V and 1 base from J, the junction contained 9 bases not matched to a gene. CDR1 and CDR2 from the germline V gene are MNHEY and SMNVEV (reference sequence). The CDR3 contains 16 residues. The CDR3 nucleotides are TGTGCCAGCAGGAAGTCCCTAGCGGGCCGCACAGATACGCAGTATTTT. It yields the protein CASRKSLAGRTDTQYF.

This clone was counted a single time. The chain uses TRBV24-1 and TRBJ2-1, with TRBD1 identical over 7 bases. The germline CDR1 and CDR2 sequences are KGHDR and SFDVKD. V trimming: 1 base; J trimming: 8 bases; junction bases outside the gene matches: 4. CDR3 length: 14 residues. This CDR3 reads CATSDFKGGDEQFF. The CDR3, as DNA: TGTGCCACCAGTGATTTTAAAGGGGGCGATGAGCAGTTCTTC.

The V and J genes are TRBV5-1 and TRBJ2-1; 9 positions match TRBD1. The germline V gene encodes CDR1 SGHRS and CDR2 YFSETQ. The CDR3 contains 18 residues. The trim removed 3 bases at V and 0 bases at J, leaving 10 bases unmatched. Here the CDR3 reads CASSSLRTGDRSYNEQFF. The CDR3 nucleotides are TGCGCCAGCAGCTCCTTAAGGACAGGGGATCGCTCCTACAATGAGCAGTTCTTC.